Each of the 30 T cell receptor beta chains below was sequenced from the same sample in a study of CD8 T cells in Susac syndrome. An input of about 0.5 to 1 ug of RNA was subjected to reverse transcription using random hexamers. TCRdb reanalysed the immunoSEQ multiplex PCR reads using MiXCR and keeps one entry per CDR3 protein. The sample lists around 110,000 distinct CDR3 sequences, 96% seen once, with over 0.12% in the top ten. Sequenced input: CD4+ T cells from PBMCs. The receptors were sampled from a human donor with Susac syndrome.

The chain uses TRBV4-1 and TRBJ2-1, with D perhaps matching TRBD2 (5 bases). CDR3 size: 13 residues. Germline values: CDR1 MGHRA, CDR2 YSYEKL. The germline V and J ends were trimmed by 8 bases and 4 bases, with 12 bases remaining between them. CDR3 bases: TGCGCCAGCTCAGCGGCTTCTTACAATGAGCAGTTCTTC. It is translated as CASSAASYNEQFF.

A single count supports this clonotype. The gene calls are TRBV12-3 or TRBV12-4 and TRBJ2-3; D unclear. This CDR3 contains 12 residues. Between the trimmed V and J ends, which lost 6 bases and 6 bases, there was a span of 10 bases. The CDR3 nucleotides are TGTGCCAGCAGCCGACGTAGCGATACGCAGTATTTT. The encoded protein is CASSRRSDTQYF.

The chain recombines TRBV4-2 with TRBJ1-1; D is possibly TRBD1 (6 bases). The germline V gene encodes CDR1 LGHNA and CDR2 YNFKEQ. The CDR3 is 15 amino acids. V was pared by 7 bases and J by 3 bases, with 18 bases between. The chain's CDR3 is CASNKNRGWDTEAFF. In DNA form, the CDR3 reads TGTGCCAGCAACAAGAATAGGGGGTGGGACACTGAAGCTTTCTTT.

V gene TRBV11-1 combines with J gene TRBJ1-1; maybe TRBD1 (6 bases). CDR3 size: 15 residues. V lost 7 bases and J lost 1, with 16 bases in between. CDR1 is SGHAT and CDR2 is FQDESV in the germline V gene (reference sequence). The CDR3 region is CASKTSPQGNTEAFF. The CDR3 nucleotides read TGTGCCAGCAAAACAAGCCCACAGGGGAACACTGAAGCTTTCTTT.

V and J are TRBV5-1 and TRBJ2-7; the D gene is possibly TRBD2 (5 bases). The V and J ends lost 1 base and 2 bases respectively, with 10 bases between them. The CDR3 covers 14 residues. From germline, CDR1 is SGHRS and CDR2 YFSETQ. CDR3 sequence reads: CASSLRTDPYEQYF. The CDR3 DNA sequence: TGCGCCAGCAGCTTGAGGACTGACCCCTACGAGCAGTACTTC.

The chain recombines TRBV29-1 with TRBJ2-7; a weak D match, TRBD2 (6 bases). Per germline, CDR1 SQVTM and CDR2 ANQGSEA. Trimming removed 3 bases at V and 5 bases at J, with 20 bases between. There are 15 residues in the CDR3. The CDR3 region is CSVEGGGGRRNEQYF. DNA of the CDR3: TGCAGCGTTGAGGGAGGTGGGGGGAGGAGAAACGAGCAGTACTTC.

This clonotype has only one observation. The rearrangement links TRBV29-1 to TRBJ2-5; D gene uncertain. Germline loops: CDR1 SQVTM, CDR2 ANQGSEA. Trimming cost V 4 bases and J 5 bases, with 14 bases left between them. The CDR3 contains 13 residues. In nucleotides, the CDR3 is TGCAGCGTTGCTAGACCAACGGGCGAGACCCAGTACTTC. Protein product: CSVARPTGETQYF.

The chain's CDR3 is CASSLQGLVQYF. DNA of the CDR3: TGTGCCAGCAGTTTACAAGGGTTAGTCCAGTACTTC. The chain carries TRBV28 and TRBJ2-5; unclear D gene. The CDR3 runs to 12 residues. V was clipped by 2 bases and J by 10 bases, with 11 bases between them. Germline V gene lookup returns CDR1 MDHEN and CDR2 SYDVKM.

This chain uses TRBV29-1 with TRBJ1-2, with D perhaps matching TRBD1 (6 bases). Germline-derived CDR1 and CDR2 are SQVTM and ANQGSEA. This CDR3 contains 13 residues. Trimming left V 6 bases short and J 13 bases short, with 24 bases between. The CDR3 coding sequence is TGCAGCGTGGCTCCCCGGGACACCCGGGGAAGCACCTTC. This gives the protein CSVAPRDTRGSTF. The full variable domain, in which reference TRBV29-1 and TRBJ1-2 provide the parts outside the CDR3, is SAVISQKPSRDICQRGTSLTIQCQVDSQVTMMFWYRQQPGQSLTLIATANQGSEATYESGFVIDKFPISRPNLTFSTLTVSNMSPEDSSIYLCSVAPRDTRGSTFGSGTRLTVV.

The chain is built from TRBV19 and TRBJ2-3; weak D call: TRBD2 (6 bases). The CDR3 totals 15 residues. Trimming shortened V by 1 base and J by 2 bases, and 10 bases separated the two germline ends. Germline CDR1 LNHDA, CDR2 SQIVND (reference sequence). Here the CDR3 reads CASSIGGRLTDTQYF. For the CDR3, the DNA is TGTGCCAGTAGTATAGGGGGGAGGCTCACAGATACGCAGTATTTT.

The CDR3, as DNA: TGTGCCAGCAGCACCGGGACAGGGGGCTGGAGTGAGCAGTTCTTC. Its protein is CASSTGTGGWSEQFF. The chain has TRBV5-4 and TRBJ2-1, with TRBD1 matching 12 bases. Per the germline V gene, CDR1 is SGHNT and CDR2 is YYREEE (reference sequence). This CDR3 is 15 amino acids long. V shed 4 bases, J shed 9 bases, and the junction held 8 bases outside the gene matches.

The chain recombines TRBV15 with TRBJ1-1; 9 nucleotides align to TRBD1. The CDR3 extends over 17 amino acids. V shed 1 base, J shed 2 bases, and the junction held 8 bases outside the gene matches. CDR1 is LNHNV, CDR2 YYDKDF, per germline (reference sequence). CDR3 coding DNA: TGTGCCACCAGCAGAGTTGGGGGACAGGGAAGTAACACTGAAGCTTTCTTT. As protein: CATSRVGGQGSNTEAFF.

CDR3 region: CASSHYSTGAGSTDTQYF. CDR3 sequence (DNA): TGTGCCAGCAGCCATTACAGTACGGGGGCCGGGAGCACAGATACGCAGTATTTT. The chain combines TRBV3-1 with TRBJ2-3; D may be TRBD1 or TRBD2 (6 bases each). The CDR3 covers 18 residues. Germline CDR1 is LGHDT and CDR2 is YNNKEL (reference sequence). Between the trimmed V and J ends, which lost 3 bases and 0 bases, there was a span of 19 bases.

As DNA, the CDR3 is TGTGCCAGCAGTTTAGCGACAACCAGCTATGGCTACACCTTC. Translation gives CASSLATTSYGYTF. V gene TRBV12-3 or TRBV12-4 combines with J gene TRBJ1-2; no reliable D call. The CDR3 consists of 14 residues. V was trimmed by 0 bases and J by 4 bases, leaving 9 bases between them.

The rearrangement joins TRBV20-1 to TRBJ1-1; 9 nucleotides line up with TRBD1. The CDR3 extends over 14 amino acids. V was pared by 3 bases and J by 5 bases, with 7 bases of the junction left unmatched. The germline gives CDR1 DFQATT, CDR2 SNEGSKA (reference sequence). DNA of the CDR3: TGCAGTGCTAGTCCCGGGACAGGGACTACTGAAGCTTTCTTT. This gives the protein CSASPGTGTTEAFF.

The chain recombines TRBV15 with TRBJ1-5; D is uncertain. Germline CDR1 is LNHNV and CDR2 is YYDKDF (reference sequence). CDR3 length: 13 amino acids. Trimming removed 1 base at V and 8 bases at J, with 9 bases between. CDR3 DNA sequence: TGTGCCACCAGCAGAGCCCCAAAAGAGCCCCAGCATTTT. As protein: CATSRAPKEPQHF.

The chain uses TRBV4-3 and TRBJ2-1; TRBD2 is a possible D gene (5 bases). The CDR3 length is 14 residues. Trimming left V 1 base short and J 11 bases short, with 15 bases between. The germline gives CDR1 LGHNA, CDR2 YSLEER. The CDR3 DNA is TGCGCCAGCAGCCAAGTTTACGGTGGGAGAAAGCAGTTCTTC. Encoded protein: CASSQVYGGRKQFF.

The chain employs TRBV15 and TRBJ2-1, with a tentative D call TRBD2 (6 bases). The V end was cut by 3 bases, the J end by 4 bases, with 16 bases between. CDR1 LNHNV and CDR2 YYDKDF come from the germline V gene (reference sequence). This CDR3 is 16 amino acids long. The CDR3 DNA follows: TGTGCCACCAGCAGTTTAGCGGCCCAATCGTACAATGAGCAGTTCTTC. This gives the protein CATSSLAAQSYNEQFF. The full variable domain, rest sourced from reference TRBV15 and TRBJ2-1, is DAMVIQNPRYQVTQFGKPVTLSCSQTLNHNVMYWYQQKSSQAPKLLFHYYDKDFNNEADTPDNFQSRRPNTSFCFLDIRSPGLGDTAMYLCATSSLAAQSYNEQFFGPGTRLTVL.

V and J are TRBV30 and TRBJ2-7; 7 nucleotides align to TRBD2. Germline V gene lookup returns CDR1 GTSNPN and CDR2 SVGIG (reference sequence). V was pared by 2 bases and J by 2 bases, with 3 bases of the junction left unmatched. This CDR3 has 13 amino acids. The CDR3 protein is CAWSRGRAYEQYF. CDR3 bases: TGTGCCTGGAGTCGGGGGAGGGCCTACGAGCAGTACTTC.

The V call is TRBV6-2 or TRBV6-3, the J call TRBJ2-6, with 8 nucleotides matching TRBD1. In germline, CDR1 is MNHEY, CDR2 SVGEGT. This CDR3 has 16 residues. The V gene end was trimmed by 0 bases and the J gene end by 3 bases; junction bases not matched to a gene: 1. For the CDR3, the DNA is TGTGCCAGCAGTTACTCGACAGGGGTTGGGGCCAACGTCCTGACTTTC. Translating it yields CASSYSTGVGANVLTF.

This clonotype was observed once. The CDR3: CASAGVAIYNEQFF. The CDR3 DNA reads as TGTGCCAGCGCGGGGGTAGCGATCTACAATGAGCAGTTCTTC. V is TRBV12-3 or TRBV12-4 and J is TRBJ2-1, with 7 bases aligning to TRBD2. J lost 3 bases, V lost 8 bases, and 7 bases had no gene match. CDR3 size: 14 residues.

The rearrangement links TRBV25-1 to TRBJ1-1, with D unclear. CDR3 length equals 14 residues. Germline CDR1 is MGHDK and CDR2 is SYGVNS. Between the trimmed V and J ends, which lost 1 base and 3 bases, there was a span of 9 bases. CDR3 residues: CASSEFGLHTEAFF. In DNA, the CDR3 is TGTGCCAGCAGTGAATTCGGGTTACACACTGAAGCTTTCTTT.

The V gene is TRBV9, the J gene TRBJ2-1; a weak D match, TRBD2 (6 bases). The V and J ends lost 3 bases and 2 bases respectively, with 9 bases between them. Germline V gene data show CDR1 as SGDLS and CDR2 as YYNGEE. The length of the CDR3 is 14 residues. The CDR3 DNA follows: TGTGCCAGCAGCGCGCGGGAACCCTACAATGAGCAGTTCTTC. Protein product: CASSAREPYNEQFF.

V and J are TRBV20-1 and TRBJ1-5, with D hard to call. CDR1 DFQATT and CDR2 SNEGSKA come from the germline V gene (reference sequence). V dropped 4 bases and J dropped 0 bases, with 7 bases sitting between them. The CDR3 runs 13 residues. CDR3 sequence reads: CSAKDYSNQPQHF. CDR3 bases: TGCAGTGCTAAGGATTATAGCAATCAGCCCCAGCATTTT.

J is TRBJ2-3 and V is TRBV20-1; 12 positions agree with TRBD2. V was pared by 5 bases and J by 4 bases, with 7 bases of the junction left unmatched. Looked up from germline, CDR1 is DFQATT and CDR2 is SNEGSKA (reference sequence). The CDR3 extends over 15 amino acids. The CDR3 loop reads CSAPSTSGSPDTQYF. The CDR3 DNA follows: TGCAGTGCTCCCTCGACTAGCGGGAGCCCAGATACGCAGTATTTT.

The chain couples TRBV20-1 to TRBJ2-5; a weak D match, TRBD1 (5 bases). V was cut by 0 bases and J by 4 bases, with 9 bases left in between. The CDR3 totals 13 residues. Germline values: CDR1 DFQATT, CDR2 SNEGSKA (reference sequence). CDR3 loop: CSARDTRAETQYF. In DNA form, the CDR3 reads TGCAGTGCTAGAGATACCAGGGCAGAGACCCAGTACTTC.

CDR3 DNA sequence: TGTGCCAGCAGCAAACGGACGGCCGCCGGGAATGAAAAACTGTTTTTT. Amino acid sequence: CASSKRTAAGNEKLFF. This rearrangement joins TRBV28 to TRBJ1-4; D remains ambiguous. V gave up 6 bases and J gave up 5 bases, with 19 bases separating them. This CDR3 comprises 16 residues. Germline V gene sequence: CDR1 MDHEN, CDR2 SYDVKM.

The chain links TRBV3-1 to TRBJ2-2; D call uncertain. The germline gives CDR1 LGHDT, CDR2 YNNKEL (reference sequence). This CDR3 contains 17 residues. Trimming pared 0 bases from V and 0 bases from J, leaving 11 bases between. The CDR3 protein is CASSQDVGQANTGELFF. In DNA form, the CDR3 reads TGTGCCAGCAGCCAAGATGTTGGTCAGGCGAACACCGGGGAGCTGTTTTTT.

The CDR3 here is CAWSIPSGANVLTF. The CDR3 region has the DNA TGTGCCTGGAGTATCCCCTCCGGGGCCAACGTCCTGACTTTC. The rearrangement uses TRBV30 and TRBJ2-6; no reliable D call. CDR3 length: 14 residues. CDR1 is GTSNPN, CDR2 SVGIG, per germline (reference sequence). The ends were cut back, 2 bases at V and 4 bases at J, with 9 bases in the middle.

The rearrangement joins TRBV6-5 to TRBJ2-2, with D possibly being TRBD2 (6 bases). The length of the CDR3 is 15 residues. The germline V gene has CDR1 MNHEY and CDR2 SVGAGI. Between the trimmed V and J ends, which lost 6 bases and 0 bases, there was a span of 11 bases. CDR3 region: CASRLSGTNTGELFF. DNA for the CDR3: TGTGCCAGCAGACTTAGCGGTACGAACACCGGGGAGCTGTTTTTT.